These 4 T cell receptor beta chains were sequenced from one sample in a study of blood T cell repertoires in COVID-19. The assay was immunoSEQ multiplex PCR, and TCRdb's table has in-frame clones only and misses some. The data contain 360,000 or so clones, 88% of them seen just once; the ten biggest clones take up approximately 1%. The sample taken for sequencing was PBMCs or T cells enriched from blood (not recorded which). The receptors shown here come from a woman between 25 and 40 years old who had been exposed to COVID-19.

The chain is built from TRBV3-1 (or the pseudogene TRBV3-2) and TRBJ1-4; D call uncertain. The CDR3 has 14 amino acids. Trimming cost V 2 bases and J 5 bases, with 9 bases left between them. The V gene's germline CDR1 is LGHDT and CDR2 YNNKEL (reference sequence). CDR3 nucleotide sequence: TGTGCCAGCAGCCAATCAGGAATAAATGAAAAACTGTTTTTT. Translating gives CASSQSGINEKLFF.

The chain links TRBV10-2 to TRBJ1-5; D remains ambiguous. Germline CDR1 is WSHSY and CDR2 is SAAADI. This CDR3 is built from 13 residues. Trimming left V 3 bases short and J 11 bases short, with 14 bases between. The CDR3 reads CASSDPQRGAQHF. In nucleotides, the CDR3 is TGCGCCAGCAGTGACCCACAACGCGGGGCCCAGCATTTT.

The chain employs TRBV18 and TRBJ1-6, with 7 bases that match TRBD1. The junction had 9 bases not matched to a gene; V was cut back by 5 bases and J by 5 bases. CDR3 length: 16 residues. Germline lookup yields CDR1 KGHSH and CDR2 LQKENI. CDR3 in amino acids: CASSGFGTENNSPLHF. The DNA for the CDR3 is TGTGCCAGCTCAGGCTTCGGGACAGAAAATAATTCACCCCTCCACTTT.

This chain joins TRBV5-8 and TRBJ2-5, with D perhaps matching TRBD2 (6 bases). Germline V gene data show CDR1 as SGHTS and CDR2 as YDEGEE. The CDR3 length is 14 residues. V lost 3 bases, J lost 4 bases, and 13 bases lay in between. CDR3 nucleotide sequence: TGTGCCAGCAGCTCCCCTGGGGGAGGAGAGACCCAGTACTTC. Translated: CASSSPGGGETQYF.